These T cell receptor beta chains were read from a single sample in a study of patients and donors after allogeneic stem cell transplantation. A single record per CDR3 protein comes from TCRdb applying MiXCR to the RT-PCR reads. The sample has 800,000 to 1,000,000 distinct CDR3 sequences; roughly 18% are singletons. Sequencing input: blood, either unsorted or a sorted T cell fraction (not recorded which). The receptor source for this set is a human donor who was either an allogeneic HSCT recipient or a stem cell or donor lymphocyte infusion donor (not recorded which). It is not recorded whose cells these are; they may come from a transplant donor. The CDR3 runs from the conserved cysteine through the conserved F or W. A D gene is named only where the DNA matches it firmly. Size is omitted from some rows. Given values are once, few, many or a class for expanded clones.

>-|TRBJ1-2|TRBV20-1|TRBD1
TGCAGTGCTATTCCGGGACAGGGGGCGGTGTACTATGGCTACACCTTC
CSAIPGQGAVYYGYTF
>few|TRBJ2-7|TRBV29-1|TRBD1
TGCAGCGCCCTGGGACAGTACCCCACCTACGAGCAGTACTTC
CSALGQYPTYEQYF
>-|TRBJ2-3|TRBV20-1|TRBD1
TGCAGTGCTTGGGACAGGGGGACAGATACGCAGTATTTT
CSAWDRGTDTQYF
>few|TRBJ2-1|TRBV6-1|-
TGTGCCAGCACCCGGGGATACAATGAGCAGTTCTTC
CASTRGYNEQFF
>few|TRBJ2-7|TRBV7-8|TRBD1
TGTGCCAGCAGCTTAGCGAGGGCCAGGGGGCTGTACGAGCAGTACTTC
CASSLARARGLYEQYF
>-|TRBJ1-2|TRBV20-1|-
TGCAGTGCTAGGGGCAGGGGCGATGGCTACACCTTC
CSARGRGDGYTF
>-|TRBJ1-2|TRBV4-1|-
TGCGCCAGCAGCGCCTCTAACTATGGCTACACCTTC
CASSASNYGYTF
>few|TRBJ2-2|TRBV5-1|-
TGCGCCAGCAGCTTGCTCCTTGGAGCGAACACCGGGGAGCTGTTTTTT
CASSLLLGANTGELFF
>few|TRBJ2-7|TRBV30|TRBD1
TGTGCCTGGAGTGTACAGGGGCCTTCCTACGAGCAGTACTTC
CAWSVQGPSYEQYF
>-|TRBJ1-5|TRBV12-3/TRBV12-4|-
TGTGCCAGCAGTTTAAAGGGTTTTAGCAATCAGCCCCAGCATTTT
CASSLKGFSNQPQHF
>many|TRBJ2-3|TRBV7-2|TRBD2
TGTGCCAGCAGCTTACACGGGGGGTCCACAGATACGCAGTATTTT
CASSLHGGSTDTQYF
>few|TRBJ2-5|TRBV24-1|TRBD1
TGTGCCACCAGTGATCGGGGACAGGCGTCACAAGAGACCCAGTACTTC
CATSDRGQASQETQYF
>few|TRBJ2-7|TRBV4-2|-
TGTGCCAGCAGCCAAGATCGTCAGGGCTACGAGCAGTACTTC
CASSQDRQGYEQYF
>-|TRBJ1-1|TRBV7-9|TRBD1
TGTGCCAGCAGCTTCACAGGGGGGTACACTGAAGCTTTCTTT
CASSFTGGYTEAFF
>-|TRBJ2-7|TRBV3-1|-
TGTGCCAGCAGCCAGGGTCGTGGGGACTACGAGCAGTACTTC
CASSQGRGDYEQYF
>few|TRBJ1-5|TRBV18|-
TGTGCCAGCTCATCGTATCCAACGGGCAATCAGCCCCAGCATTTT
CASSSYPTGNQPQHF
>few|TRBJ1-4|TRBV27|-
TGTGCCAGCAGTTTAACGGGCAGACTTAATGAAAAACTGTTTTTT
CASSLTGRLNEKLFF
>-|TRBJ2-7|TRBV5-6|-
TGTGCCAGCAGCTTCTACGGGACCGGCGGGGAAGGCCCCGAGCAGTACTTC
CASSFYGTGGEGPEQYF
>few|TRBJ1-6|TRBV2|-
TGTGCCGAAAGGGAAGTAGCCGGGCCCCCCCTCCACTTT
CAEREVAGPPLHF
>many|TRBJ1-5|TRBV12-3/TRBV12-4|-
TGTGCCAGCAGTCGGATCCGGGGGGTTCCTAATCAGCCCCAGCATTTT
CASSRIRGVPNQPQHF
>many|TRBJ2-1|TRBV11-2|TRBD2
TGTGCCAGCAGCTTAACGACTAGCGGGAGACGGTCCTACAATGAGCAGTTCTTC
CASSLTTSGRRSYNEQFF
>few|TRBJ2-7|TRBV29-1|-
TGCAGCGCTCTCGGCGGCGAGCAGTACTTC
CSALGGEQYF
>-|TRBJ2-2|TRBV7-2|TRBD2
TGTGCCAGCAGCTTATCGGGGGGGATCTTCACCGGGGAGCTGTTTTTT
CASSLSGGIFTGELFF
>-|TRBJ1-1|TRBV6-5|TRBD1
TGTGCCAGCAGTTACGACAGGGTTACCACTGAAGCTTTCTTT
CASSYDRVTTEAFF
>-|TRBJ2-3|TRBV20-1|TRBD2
TGCAGTGCTAGACTAGCGGGGGGGCCAGATACGCAGTATTTT
CSARLAGGPDTQYF
>few|TRBJ2-7|TRBV24-1|TRBD1
TGTGCCCCCAGGCCGGGGCAGGGGGCCCCCTACGAGCAGTACTTC
CAPRPGQGAPYEQYF
>few|TRBJ2-7|TRBV13|TRBD1
TGTGCCAGCAGCCCAAGAACCGGGACAGGGTTTGCCTTC
CASSPRTGTGFAF
>-|TRBJ2-3|TRBV5-6|TRBD2
TGTGCCAGCAGCCTGGAGGGACTAGCGGTCACAGATACGCAGTATTTT
CASSLEGLAVTDTQYF
>many|TRBJ2-5|TRBV5-1|-
TGCGCCAGCAGTTCGGCAGGTCAAGAGACCCAGTACTTC
CASSSAGQETQYF
>few|TRBJ2-2|TRBV12-3/TRBV12-4|TRBD1
TGTGCCAGCAGCGGGACAGGGGTTGGCGGGGAGCTGTTTTTT
CASSGTGVGGELFF
>-|TRBJ1-4|TRBV7-9|TRBD1
TGTGCCAGCAGCGGGGGGACAGCCCCTAATGAAAAACTGTTTTTT
CASSGGTAPNEKLFF
>-|TRBJ1-1|TRBV29-1|-
TGCAACAAACTAGACGTGCGGAAGAACACTGAAGCTTTCTTT
CNKLDVRKNTEAFF
>-|TRBJ2-3|TRBV6-1|-
TGTGCCAGCACCCGGGACGGAACTATGGCAGATACGCAGTATTTT
CASTRDGTMADTQYF
>-|TRBJ2-6|TRBV9|-
TGTGCCAGCCAAGACTCAACTGGGGCCAACGTCCTGACTTTC
CASQDSTGANVLTF
>-|TRBJ1-1|TRBV5-1|-
TGCGCCAGCCGTGGGGGGGTGGTCACTGAAGCTTTCTTT
CASRGGVVTEAFF
>-|TRBJ2-3|TRBV7-8|TRBD2
TGTGCCAGCAGCTTGGGGATAAAAGCGGGGACAGATACGCAGTATTTT
CASSLGIKAGTDTQYF
>many|TRBJ2-5|TRBV5-1|-
TGTGCCAGCAGTCGGTCGGGAGAGACCCAGTACTTC
CASSRSGETQYF
>few|TRBJ2-7|TRBV20-1|TRBD1
TGCAGTGCGCGGACAGGGGAGAGCTCCTACGAGCAGTACTTC
CSARTGESSYEQYF
>-|TRBJ1-1|TRBV2|-
TGTGCCAGCGTACGGACGGGCAGTAACGGGTCTGAAGCTTTCTTT
CASVRTGSNGSEAFF
>few|TRBJ2-3|TRBV4-3|TRBD2
TGCGCCAGCAGCCAAGCCCCGACTAGCGGGGGGACAGATACGCAGTATTTT
CASSQAPTSGGTDTQYF
>few|TRBJ2-2|TRBV5-1|-
TGCGCCAGCAGCCACCGGGACGGTAACACCGGGGAGCTGTTTTTT
CASSHRDGNTGELFF
>-|TRBJ1-1|TRBV12-3/TRBV12-4|-
TGTGCCAGCAGTTCGGGACCTGACACTGAAGCTTTCTTT
CASSSGPDTEAFF
>many|TRBJ1-1|TRBV10-3|-
TGTGCCATCAGTGAGACATTCGGGGTGAACACTGAAGCTTTCTTT
CAISETFGVNTEAFF
>many|TRBJ2-1|TRBV24-1|TRBD2
TGTGCCACCAGTGGAGCGGGGACCTACAATGAGCAGTTCTTC
CATSGAGTYNEQFF
>few|TRBJ2-7|TRBV6-1|-
TGTGCCAGCAGTACCTCCGGGAGACCCTACGAGCAGTACTTC
CASSTSGRPYEQYF
>few|TRBJ2-7|TRBV4-3|TRBD2
TGCGCCAGCAGCCAAGGTTGGGGGGGGACTCCCTCCTACGAGCAGTACTTC
CASSQGWGGTPSYEQYF
>few|TRBJ1-4|TRBV9|-
TGTGCCAGCAGCGAGGGGGACTTAAATGAAAAACTGTTTTTT
CASSEGDLNEKLFF
>-|TRBJ1-5|TRBV20-1|-
TGCAGTGCTACAAGGGACTTGAATCAGCCCCAGCATTTT
CSATRDLNQPQHF
>-|TRBJ1-1|TRBV3-1|TRBD1
TGTGCCAGCAGCCAAGGGTTGGACAGGGGTACTGAAGCTTTCTTT
CASSQGLDRGTEAFF
>-|TRBJ1-1|TRBV6-1|-
TGTGCCAGCAGCCACGGGGGGAACGCTGAAGCTTTCTTT
CASSHGGNAEAFF
>few|TRBJ1-5|TRBV7-8|-
TGTGCCAGCAGCCCCCACGGGCAGCCCCAGCATTTT
CASSPHGQPQHF
>-|TRBJ1-6|TRBV6-1|TRBD1
TGTGCCAGCAGGGGACAGTATAATTCACCCCTCCACTTT
CASRGQYNSPLHF
>few|TRBJ2-1|TRBV7-9|-
TGTGCCAGCAGCTTAGGGATGGGACTCGCCTCGGTCAATGAGCAGTTCTTC
CASSLGMGLASVNEQFF